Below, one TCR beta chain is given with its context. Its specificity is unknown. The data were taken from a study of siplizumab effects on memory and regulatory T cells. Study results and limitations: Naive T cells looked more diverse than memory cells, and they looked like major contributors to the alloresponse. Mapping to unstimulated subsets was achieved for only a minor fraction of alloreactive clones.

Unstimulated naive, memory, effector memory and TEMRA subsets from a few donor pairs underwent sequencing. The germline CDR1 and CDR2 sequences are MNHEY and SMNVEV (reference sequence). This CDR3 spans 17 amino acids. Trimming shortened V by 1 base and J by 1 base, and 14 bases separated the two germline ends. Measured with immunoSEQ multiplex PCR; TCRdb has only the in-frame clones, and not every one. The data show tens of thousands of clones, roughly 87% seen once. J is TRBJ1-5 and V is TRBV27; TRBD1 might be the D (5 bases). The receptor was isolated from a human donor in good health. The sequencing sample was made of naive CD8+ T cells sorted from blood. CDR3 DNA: TGTGCCAGCAGTTTATTGGGGACCTTAGGGAGCAATCAGCCCCAGCATTTT. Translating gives CASSLLGTLGSNQPQHF.